This is a list of T cell receptor beta chains from one sample in a study of identical twins. One entry per CDR3 protein results from TCRdb running MiXCR on the 5' RACE reads. Counted here are around 960,000 distinct CDR3 sequences, over 9% occurring once; the ten biggest clones make up around 1.5%. These data were also reused for a study on yellow fever vaccine responses in identical twins.

The specimen was PBMCs. Receptors were obtained from a woman aged 18-35 years in good health. Each CDR3 is given with its conserved first and last residue. A D gene is named only where the DNA matches it firmly. Some rows mark clone size as missing; the rest say once, few, many or name a class of expanded clone.

cdr3_nt | cdr3_aa | d_call | j_call | v_call | clone_size
TGTGCCATCAGTGAGGTAGGACAGGGCACTGAAGCTTTCTTT | CAISEVGQGTEAFF | TRBD1 | TRBJ1-1 | TRBV10-3 | many
TGTGCCAGCAGCCAACCGGGACAGGGGGCCTACGAGCAGTACTTC | CASSQPGQGAYEQYF | TRBD1 | TRBJ2-7 | TRBV3-1 | .
TGCGCCAGCAGCTTCCCTAGCGCTTTCAATGAGCAGTTCTTC | CASSFPSAFNEQFF | . | TRBJ2-1 | TRBV5-1 | .
TGCGCCAGCAGCTTGGCCGCGAAGGGCCTAGCGGGGGGATCAGATACGCAGTATTTT | CASSLAAKGLAGGSDTQYF | TRBD2 | TRBJ2-3 | TRBV5-1 | few
TGCGCCAGCAGCTTGGGTGTGATGGGCTCTGGGGCCAACGTCCTGACTTTC | CASSLGVMGSGANVLTF | . | TRBJ2-6 | TRBV5-1 | few
TGCTGTGCTAGAGATTCCCCTAGCGGGAGCTCCTACAATGAGCAGTTCTTC | CCARDSPSGSSYNEQFF | TRBD2 | TRBJ2-1 | TRBV20-1 | once
TGTGCCAGCAGTTTTGGAGGCCCGCCCGATGAGCAGTTCTTC | CASSFGGPPDEQFF | . | TRBJ2-1 | TRBV12-3/TRBV12-4 | .
TGCAGCGTTGAAGATAGGGGCTATGGCTACACCTTC | CSVEDRGYGYTF | . | TRBJ1-2 | TRBV29-1 | many
TGTGCCAGCAGCGCCACCGGGACAGGGTTCCCCGGGGAGCTGTTTTTT | CASSATGTGFPGELFF | TRBD1 | TRBJ2-2 | TRBV9 | .
TGCGCCAGCAGCTTGGGGGACCACTCCTACAATGAGCAGTTCTTC | CASSLGDHSYNEQFF | . | TRBJ2-1 | TRBV5-1 | few
TGTGCCATCAGTCGATTAGCGGGAGCCTACCAAGAGACCCAGTACTTC | CAISRLAGAYQETQYF | TRBD2 | TRBJ2-5 | TRBV10-3 | many
TGTGCCAGCAGTTACCTTCGGACAGGGGATGAAAAACTGTTTTTT | CASSYLRTGDEKLFF | TRBD1 | TRBJ1-4 | TRBV6-5 | .
TGTGCCATCAGGAGGGATGGGGACAGAGGAGCCGGCTACACCTTC | CAIRRDGDRGAGYTF | TRBD1 | TRBJ1-2 | TRBV10-3 | few
TGTGCCAGCAGTACCACGACTAGCGGATCCTACAATGAGCAGTTCTTC | CASSTTTSGSYNEQFF | TRBD2 | TRBJ2-1 | TRBV2 | .
TGCGCCAGCAGCCGGACTGGAGGGAACACTGAAGCTTTCTTT | CASSRTGGNTEAFF | . | TRBJ1-1 | TRBV5-1 | many
TGTGCCAGCAGTTTAGCGATGGGGGTCTTCAGGTTGGAGGCCGGGGAGCTGTTTTTT | CASSLAMGVFRLEAGELFF | . | TRBJ2-2 | TRBV12-3/TRBV12-4 | .
TGTGCCAGCAGCCGCACAGGGTACGAGCAGTACTTC | CASSRTGYEQYF | . | TRBJ2-7 | TRBV12-3/TRBV12-4 | many
TGCGCCAGCAGCCACACAGGGTACGAGCAGTACTTC | CASSHTGYEQYF | . | TRBJ2-7 | TRBV4-1 | .
TGCAGCGTTGAAGATCAGGCCAGCCTTGTCGGCTATTGCTACACCTTC | CSVEDQASLVGYCYTF | . | TRBJ1-2 | TRBV29-1 | .
TGTGCCAGCAGCTCCACTGGGAGGGATGAGCAGTTCTTC | CASSSTGRDEQFF | TRBD2 | TRBJ2-1 | TRBV9 | .
TGTGCCAGCAGCAAGACAGAGACCCAGTACTTC | CASSKTETQYF | . | TRBJ2-5 | TRBV5-6 | .
TGCGCCAGCACCCAAGAGGCTACTTCCATGAACACTGAAGCTTTCTTT | CASTQEATSMNTEAFF | . | TRBJ1-1 | TRBV5-1 | .
TGCAGCGTTGACGGGAGCAGCTCCTACAATGAGCAGTTCTTC | CSVDGSSSYNEQFF | . | TRBJ2-1 | TRBV29-1 | few
TGTGCCAGCAGTTACACCCCGAGTTACACAGATACGCAGTATTTT | CASSYTPSYTDTQYF | . | TRBJ2-3 | TRBV6-2/TRBV6-3 | .
TGCGCCAGCACCCCAGACTTGAGGGGAGGACAGCCCCAGCATTTT | CASTPDLRGGQPQHF | . | TRBJ1-5 | TRBV4-1 | .
TGTGCCAGCAGCTTACTGGACCTTAGGGGAGGGGCCAACGTCCTGACTTTC | CASSLLDLRGGANVLTF | . | TRBJ2-6 | TRBV7-9 | once
TGCAGTGCCACAGACAGGTCCAATCAGCCCCAGCATTTT | CSATDRSNQPQHF | . | TRBJ1-5 | TRBV20-1 | few
TGTGCCAGCAGTAGCAGGGTTCGGTCCTACAATGAGCAGTTCTTC | CASSSRVRSYNEQFF | . | TRBJ2-1 | TRBV27 | few
TGTGCCAGCTCACCACCGATCTCAGAGAACACTGAAGCTTTCTTT | CASSPPISENTEAFF | . | TRBJ1-1 | TRBV18 | many
TGCAGTGCCCGCCAGGCTGCAGGTCCCTACGAGCAGTACTTC | CSARQAAGPYEQYF | . | TRBJ2-7 | TRBV20-1 | few
TGTGCCAGCAGCTTAGGACAGGGGGGATCACCCCTCCACTTT | CASSLGQGGSPLHF | TRBD1 | TRBJ1-6 | TRBV7-9 | many
TGCAGTGCTAGAGCAGAGGCCACAGATACGCAGTATTTT | CSARAEATDTQYF | . | TRBJ2-3 | TRBV20-1 | few
TGTGCCAGCCTAGTGGGGGGCCGCACCGGGGAGCTGTTTTTT | CASLVGGRTGELFF | . | TRBJ2-2 | TRBV28 | many
TGTGCCAGCAGCGTTAGTGGGACAGGGGGCGCGGGACAGTACTTC | CASSVSGTGGAGQYF | TRBD1 | TRBJ2-4 | TRBV7-8 | .
TGTGCCAGCAGAGCATACGGGGGGTCGAGCTCCTACAATGAGCAGTTCTTC | CASRAYGGSSSYNEQFF | TRBD2 | TRBJ2-1 | TRBV28 | few
TGCGCCAGCAGCCAAGAAGACAGGGGGTGGAATTCACCCCTCCACTTT | CASSQEDRGWNSPLHF | TRBD1 | TRBJ1-6 | TRBV4-1 | few
TGTGCCAGCAGCCTCGGACAGGGGTTGTATAATTCACCCCTCCACTTT | CASSLGQGLYNSPLHF | TRBD1 | TRBJ1-6 | TRBV14 | .
TGCGCCAGCAGGAAACCTGACCGGGACAGGGCCTACAATGAGCAGTTCTTC | CASRKPDRDRAYNEQFF | TRBD1 | TRBJ2-1 | TRBV5-1 | few
TGTGCCAGCAGCGTAGGTGGACAAACAGAAGCTTTCTTT | CASSVGGQTEAFF | . | TRBJ1-1 | TRBV9 | many
TGCAGTGCTAAAGGGACTAGCTACAATGAGCAGTTCTTC | CSAKGTSYNEQFF | TRBD2 | TRBJ2-1 | TRBV20-1 | .
TGTGCCAGTAGTACTCGGACCCTCGCCAGCACAGATACGCAGTATTTT | CASSTRTLASTDTQYF | . | TRBJ2-3 | TRBV19 | .
TGTGCCAGTAGTATGTGGGAGAGCTCCTACAATGAGCAGTTCTTC | CASSMWESSYNEQFF | . | TRBJ2-1 | TRBV19 | few
TGTGCCAGCAGCTCACCGGGCCACGATACGCAGTATTTT | CASSSPGHDTQYF | . | TRBJ2-3 | TRBV7-7 | many
TGTGCCAGCAGTTTTGGAGGATTTCACACTGAAGCTTTCTTT | CASSFGGFHTEAFF | . | TRBJ1-1 | TRBV12-3/TRBV12-4 | many
TGTGCCAGCAGCTCGTACCGGGACGGGCCCGAAAAACTGTTTTTT | CASSSYRDGPEKLFF | . | TRBJ1-4 | TRBV7-6 | few
TGTGCCAGCAGCTATCGGGCGGGACTAGCGGTCCTGTTGAACACCGGGGAGCTGTTTTTT | CASSYRAGLAVLLNTGELFF | TRBD2 | TRBJ2-2 | TRBV11-2 | .
TGTGCCAGCGGAGACAGGGGGCGAATTGGCTACACCTTC | CASGDRGRIGYTF | TRBD1 | TRBJ1-2 | TRBV9 | .
TGCGCCAGCAGCCAAGAAGAGGCGGTCGTCCCAGATACGCAGTATTTT | CASSQEEAVVPDTQYF | . | TRBJ2-3 | TRBV4-1 | few
TGTGCCAGCAGTACCCGACACCCCCGTACCCCCATGAACACTGAAGCTTTCTTT | CASSTRHPRTPMNTEAFF | . | TRBJ1-1 | TRBV6-5 | few
TGCGCCAGCAGTCAACCCGGGACAGGGGTAGGCAATGAGCAGTTCTTC | CASSQPGTGVGNEQFF | TRBD1 | TRBJ2-1 | TRBV23-1 | few
TGTGCCAGCAGCGACCGGGACAGGGGATATGGGGGCTACACCTTC | CASSDRDRGYGGYTF | TRBD1 | TRBJ1-2 | TRBV5-6 | .
TGCTGTGCTGGCGGACTAGCGGGGGACCCTTCCACAGATACGCAGTATTTT | CCAGGLAGDPSTDTQYF | TRBD2 | TRBJ2-3 | TRBV20-1 | once
TGTGCCAGCAGCTTGGAAGTACTAGCGGCGGGGACGCAGTATTTT | CASSLEVLAAGTQYF | TRBD2 | TRBJ2-3 | TRBV7-2 | .
TGTGCCAGCAGTTTAGCGCAGCCAAATGAGCAGTTCTTC | CASSLAQPNEQFF | . | TRBJ2-1 | TRBV12-3/TRBV12-4 | few
TGCAGTGTTGGGACTAGCGGACCTAGAGCAGATACGCAGTATTTT | CSVGTSGPRADTQYF | TRBD2 | TRBJ2-3 | TRBV20-1 | few
TGTGCCAGCAGTTACTCGAGGGGGCTCAATGAAAAACTGTTTTTT | CASSYSRGLNEKLFF | TRBD1 | TRBJ1-4 | TRBV6-5 | few
TGCGCCAGCAGCTTGGCGGCAGGGGGGAACACCGGGGAGCTGTTTTTT | CASSLAAGGNTGELFF | TRBD1 | TRBJ2-2 | TRBV5-1 | few